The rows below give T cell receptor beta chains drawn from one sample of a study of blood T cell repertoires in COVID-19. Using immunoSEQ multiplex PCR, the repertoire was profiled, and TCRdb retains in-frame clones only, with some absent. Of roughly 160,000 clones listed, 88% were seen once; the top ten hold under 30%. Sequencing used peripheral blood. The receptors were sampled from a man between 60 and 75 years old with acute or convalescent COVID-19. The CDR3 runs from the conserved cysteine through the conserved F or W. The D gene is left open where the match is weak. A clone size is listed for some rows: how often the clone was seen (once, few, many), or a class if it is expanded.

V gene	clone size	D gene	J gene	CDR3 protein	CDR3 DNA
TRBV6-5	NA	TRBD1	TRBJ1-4	CASRGQSNEKLFF	TGTGCCAGCAGGGGACAGTCTAATGAAAAACTGTTTTTT
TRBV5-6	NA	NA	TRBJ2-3	CASSKLVSPDTQYF	TGTGCCAGCAGCAAACTAGTCTCCCCAGATACGCAGTATTTT
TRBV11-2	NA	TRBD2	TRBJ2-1	CASRGLAGVLNEQFF	TGTGCCAGCAGAGGATTAGCGGGGGTCCTCAATGAGCAGTTCTTC
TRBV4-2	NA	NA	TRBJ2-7	CASSQETGAIYEQYF	TGTGCCAGCAGCCAAGAAACAGGAGCTATTTACGAGCAGTACTTC
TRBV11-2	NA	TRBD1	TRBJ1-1	CASTSGQGLWGAFF	TGTGCCAGCACCTCGGGACAGGGGCTTTGGGGAGCTTTCTTT
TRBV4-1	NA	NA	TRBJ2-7	CASSQDWPATYEQYF	TGCGCCAGCAGCCAAGATTGGCCAGCGACCTACGAGCAGTACTTC
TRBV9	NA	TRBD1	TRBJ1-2	CASSGGTGGEDGYTF	TGTGCCAGCAGCGGCGGGACAGGGGGCGAGGATGGCTACACCTTC
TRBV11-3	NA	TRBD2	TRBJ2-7	CASSLDPAGGLKQYF	TGTGCCAGCAGCTTAGATCCGGCGGGGGGGTTAAAGCAGTACTTC
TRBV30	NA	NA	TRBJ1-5	CAWINRAHQPQHF	TGTGCCTGGATTAACAGGGCCCATCAGCCCCAGCATTTT
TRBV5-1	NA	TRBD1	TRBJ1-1	CASSFQQGGGTEAFF	TGCGCCAGCAGCTTCCAACAGGGGGGAGGCACTGAAGCTTTCTTT
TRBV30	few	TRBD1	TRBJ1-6	CAWSLRGTGPTYNSPLHF	TGTGCCTGGAGCCTGAGGGGGACAGGGCCAACCTATAATTCACCCCTCCACTTT
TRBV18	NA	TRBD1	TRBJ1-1	CASSPTGGLNTEAFF	TGTGCCAGCTCCCCCACAGGGGGACTGAACACTGAAGCTTTCTTT
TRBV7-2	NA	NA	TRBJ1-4	CASSFQGREKLFF	TGTGCCAGCAGCTTCCAGGGCCGGGAAAAACTGTTTTTT
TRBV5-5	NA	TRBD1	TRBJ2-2	CASSVFNRGHTGELFF	TGTGCCAGCAGCGTATTTAACAGGGGCCACACCGGGGAGCTGTTTTTT
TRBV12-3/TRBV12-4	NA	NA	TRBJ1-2	CASRSAGGGYTF	TGTGCCAGCAGATCAGCCGGCGGTGGCTACACCTTC
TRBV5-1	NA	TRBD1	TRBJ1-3	CASSLGLGTGSGNTIYF	TGCGCCAGCAGCTTGGGCCTCGGGACAGGCTCTGGAAACACCATATATTTT
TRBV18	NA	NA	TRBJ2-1	CASSLDFYNEQFF	TGTGCCAGCTCACTTGACTTTTACAATGAGCAGTTCTTC
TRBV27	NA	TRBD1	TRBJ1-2	CASSYSSGTGTGYTF	TGTGCCAGCAGTTATTCTTCCGGGACAGGGACTGGCTACACCTTC
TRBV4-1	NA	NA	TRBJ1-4	CASSQGVIPGEKLFF	TGCGCCAGCAGCCAAGGGGTCATACCAGGCGAAAAACTGTTTTTT
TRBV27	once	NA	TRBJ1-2	CASSLKQANYGYTF	TGTGCCAGCAGTTTAAAACAAGCTAACTATGGCTACACCTTC
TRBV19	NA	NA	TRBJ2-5	CASSTESRETQYF	TGTGCCAGTAGTACCGAATCCCGGGAGACCCAGTACTTC
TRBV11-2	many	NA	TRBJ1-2	CASSAGVDGYTF	TGTGCCAGCAGCGCAGGGGTGGATGGCTACACCTTC
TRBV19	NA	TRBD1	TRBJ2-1	CASSIIGDGTGEFF	TGTGCCAGTAGTATAATTGGGGACGGGACAGGGGAGTTCTTC
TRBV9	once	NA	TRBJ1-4	CASSGEGEKLFF	TGTGCCAGCAGCGGCGAGGGAGAAAAACTGTTTTTT
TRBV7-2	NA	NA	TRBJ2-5	CASSLSFGETQYF	TGTGCCAGCAGCTTATCTTTCGGAGAGACCCAGTACTTC
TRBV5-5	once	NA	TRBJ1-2	CASSLDGSVGYTF	TGTGCCAGCAGCTTGGATGGGAGCGTTGGCTACACCTTC
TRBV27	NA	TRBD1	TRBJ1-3	CASSSTGTGGNTIYF	TGTGCCAGCAGTTCTACCGGGACAGGGGGAAACACCATATATTTT
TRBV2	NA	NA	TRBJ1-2	CASSEFREDGYTF	TGTGCCAGCAGTGAGTTCCGGGAGGATGGCTACACCTTC
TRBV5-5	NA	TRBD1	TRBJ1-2	CASSLAGQGTYGYTF	TGTGCCAGCAGCTTGGCCGGACAGGGGACCTATGGCTACACCTTC
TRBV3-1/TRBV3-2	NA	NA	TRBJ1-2	CASSQDLGNYGYTF	TGTGCCAGCAGCCAAGATCTGGGCAACTATGGCTACACCTTC
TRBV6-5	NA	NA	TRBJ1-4	CASSYRTPRKNEKLFF	TGTGCCAGCAGTTACAGGACACCCAGGAAGAATGAAAAACTGTTTTTT
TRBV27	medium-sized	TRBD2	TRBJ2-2	CASKTSGSSGELFF	TGTGCCAGCAAGACTAGCGGGAGCTCCGGGGAGCTGTTTTTT
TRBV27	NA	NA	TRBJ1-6	CASSLTGKASPLHF	TGTGCCAGCAGTTTAACAGGGAAGGCTTCACCCCTCCACTTT
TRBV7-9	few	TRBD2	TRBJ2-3	CASSPGGYGTDTQYF	TGTGCCAGCAGCCCGGGGGGTTACGGCACAGATACGCAGTATTTT
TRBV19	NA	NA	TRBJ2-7	CASSPWGPGVYEQYF	TGTGCCAGTAGCCCTTGGGGGCCTGGGGTTTACGAGCAGTACTTC
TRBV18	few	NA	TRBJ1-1	CASSPQEVWGTEAFF	TGTGCCAGCTCACCACAGGAGGTCTGGGGCACTGAAGCTTTCTTT
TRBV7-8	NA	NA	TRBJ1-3	CASSPRTASGNTIYF	TGTGCCAGCAGCCCCAGGACAGCCTCTGGAAACACCATATATTTT
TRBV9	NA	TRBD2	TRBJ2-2	CASSVTSGGNTGELFF	TGTGCCAGCAGCGTCACTAGCGGGGGGAACACCGGGGAGCTGTTTTTT
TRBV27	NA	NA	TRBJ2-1	CASARSPLFYNEQFF	TGTGCCAGCGCCCGGTCCCCCCTGTTCTACAATGAGCAGTTCTTC
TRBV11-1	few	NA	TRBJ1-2	CASSLGGEASFYGYTF	TGTGCCAGCAGCTTAGGGGGCGAAGCATCTTTCTATGGCTACACCTTC
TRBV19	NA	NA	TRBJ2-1	CASTKSGEGEDNEQFF	TGTGCCAGTACCAAATCCGGAGAGGGTGAGGACAATGAGCAGTTCTTC
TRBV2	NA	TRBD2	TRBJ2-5	CASSEGGAQTQYF	TGTGCCAGCAGTGAGGGAGGGGCCCAGACCCAGTACTTC
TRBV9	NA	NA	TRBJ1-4	CASSVTGTRGEKLFF	TGTGCCAGCAGCGTAACGGGGACACGAGGGGAAAAACTGTTTTTT
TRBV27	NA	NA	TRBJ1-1	CASLTGFEAFF	TGTGCCAGCCTTACAGGGTTTGAAGCTTTCTTT
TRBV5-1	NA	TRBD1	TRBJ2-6	CASSLVQGAGANVLTF	TGCGCCAGCAGCTTGGTCCAGGGGGCTGGGGCCAACGTCCTGACTTTC
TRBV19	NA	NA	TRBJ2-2	CASSILPGNTGELFF	TGTGCCAGTAGTATACTTCCAGGGAACACCGGGGAGCTGTTTTTT
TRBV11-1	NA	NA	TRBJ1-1	CASSLEGISEAFF	TGTGCCAGCAGCTTAGAGGGGATCAGTGAAGCTTTCTTT